Listed below are T cell receptor beta chains from one sample, sequenced in a study of OX40 agonist ivuxolimab in advanced cancers. Measured with immunoSEQ multiplex PCR; TCRdb has only the in-frame clones, and not every one. The profile shows over 25,000 clones, nearly 95% of them singletons. Specimen: CD4+ or CD8+ T cells sorted from blood, collected in a trial of the OX40 agonist ivuxolimab. Receptors originate from an adult with an advanced solid tumor such as melanoma, head and neck, liver or kidney cancer. Each CDR3 is given with its conserved first and last residue. D genes are given only for firm matches. Rows give clone size only sometimes, using once, few, many, or a class for an expanded clone.

J,D,size,V,CDR3,DNA
TRBJ1-1,TRBD1,-,TRBV6-6,CASKAPGGVTEAFF,TGTGCCAGCAAAGCCCCAGGGGGGGTCACTGAAGCTTTCTTT
TRBJ2-7,TRBD2,-,TRBV5-4,CASSPGLKYEQYF,TGTGCCAGCAGCCCGGGACTAAAATACGAGCAGTACTTC
TRBJ1-3,TRBD1,once,TRBV6-6,CASSYRTGRDTIYF,TGTGCCAGCAGCTATCGGACAGGGAGGGACACCATATATTTT
TRBJ1-5,-,-,TRBV7-2,CASSLGGPQPQHF,TGTGCCAGCAGCTTAGGGGGCCCCCAGCCCCAGCATTTT
TRBJ2-1,-,-,TRBV9,CASSVPRGGSEQFF,TGTGCCAGCAGCGTCCCCAGGGGGGGGTCGGAGCAGTTCTTC
TRBJ1-5,-,-,TRBV28,CASSHPRENQPQHF,TGTGCCAGCAGTCACCCCAGGGAAAATCAGCCCCAGCATTTT
TRBJ2-2,TRBD1,-,TRBV9,CASSPRTGSTTGELFF,TGTGCCAGCAGCCCGCGGACAGGGAGTACCACCGGGGAGCTGTTTTTT
TRBJ2-1,TRBD2,once,TRBV7-2,CASSFGTSGRYNEQFF,TGTGCCAGCAGCTTCGGGACTAGCGGGCGGTACAATGAGCAGTTCTTC
TRBJ1-5,-,-,TRBV6-6,CASSTLGNQPQHF,TGTGCCAGCAGCACCCTCGGCAATCAGCCCCAGCATTTT
TRBJ1-2,-,-,TRBV6-5,CASSPTAIGYGYTF,TGTGCCAGCAGCCCGACCGCTATAGGCTATGGCTACACCTTC
TRBJ2-1,TRBD1,-,TRBV6-5,CASSYDRGENEQFF,TGTGCCAGCAGTTACGACAGGGGTGAAAATGAGCAGTTCTTC
TRBJ2-7,TRBD2,-,TRBV2,CAREISGSRTYEQYF,TGTGCCAGAGAAATTAGCGGGAGTAGAACCTACGAGCAGTACTTC
TRBJ2-1,TRBD2,-,TRBV7-3,CASSLTIMTSGSFDEQFF,TGTGCCAGCAGCTTAACGATTATGACTAGCGGGAGTTTCGATGAGCAGTTCTTC
TRBJ1-2,-,-,TRBV6-5,CASSYSQGANYGYTF,TGTGCCAGCAGTTACTCGCAAGGGGCTAACTATGGCTACACCTTC
TRBJ2-7,-,-,TRBV7-3,CASSPPPEGFAEQYF,TGTGCCAGCAGCCCCCCCCCAGAGGGATTTGCCGAGCAGTACTTC
TRBJ1-3,TRBD1,-,TRBV18,CASSPPGGGSSGNTIYF,TGTGCCAGCTCACCCCCGGGAGGGGGCAGCTCTGGAAACACCATATATTTT
TRBJ2-5,TRBD2,-,TRBV18,CASSPLAGGHEETQYF,TGTGCCAGCTCACCATTGGCGGGGGGCCATGAGGAGACCCAGTACTTC
TRBJ1-6,-,-,TRBV6-1,CASSEIGVSSPLHF,TGTGCCAGCAGTGAAATTGGGGTTAGTTCACCCCTCCACTTT
TRBJ2-5,TRBD2,-,TRBV6-5,CASSYTLAGAGETQYF,TGTGCCAGCAGTTACACGCTAGCGGGAGCAGGGGAGACCCAGTACTTC
TRBJ2-3,TRBD2,-,TRBV19,CASSMALAGAGTDTQYF,TGTGCCAGTAGTATGGCGTTGGCGGGAGCAGGAACAGATACGCAGTATTTT
TRBJ2-2,TRBD2,-,TRBV5-1,CASSPRLPGLAGVGGELFF,TGCGCCAGCAGCCCCAGATTACCGGGACTAGCGGGGGTTGGCGGGGAGCTGTTTTTT
TRBJ2-7,-,-,TRBV6-6,CASSYVQSYEQYF,TGTGCCAGCAGTTACGTACAATCCTACGAGCAGTACTTC
TRBJ1-1,-,-,TRBV7-3,CASSLGLRSFMNTEAFF,TGTGCCAGCAGCTTAGGCCTGCGTTCCTTCATGAACACTGAAGCTTTCTTT
TRBJ1-1,TRBD1,once,TRBV11-2,CASSAEGALNTEAFF,TGTGCCAGCAGCGCAGAGGGGGCCTTGAACACTGAAGCTTTCTTT
TRBJ2-7,TRBD2,once,TRBV11-1,CASSLERGDTYEQYF,TGTGCCAGCAGCTTAGAGCGGGGGGATACCTACGAGCAGTACTTC
TRBJ2-7,-,-,TRBV4-1,CASSHGPPVRYEQYF,TGCGCCAGCAGCCACGGACCCCCAGTCCGCTACGAGCAGTACTTC
TRBJ2-1,-,-,TRBV14,CASSVEPNEQFF,TGTGCCAGCAGCGTAGAACCCAATGAGCAGTTCTTC
TRBJ2-2,-,-,TRBV2,CASSSDHANTGELFF,TGTGCCAGCAGTTCCGACCACGCGAACACCGGGGAGCTGTTTTTT
TRBJ2-3,-,-,TRBV15,CATSSLERDTQYF,TGTGCCACCAGCAGCCTAGAGAGGGATACGCAGTATTTT
TRBJ2-7,-,once,TRBV28,CASSVTAGGRAYEQYF,TGTGCCAGCAGTGTCACAGCCGGTGGCAGGGCCTACGAGCAGTACTTC
TRBJ1-1,-,-,TRBV9,CASSPYDGAINTEAFF,TGTGCCAGCAGCCCTTACGACGGGGCAATCAACACTGAAGCTTTCTTT
TRBJ2-2,-,once,TRBV6-1,CAGSDLVVAGELFF,TGTGCCGGCAGTGATTTGGTGGTAGCCGGGGAGCTGTTTTTT
TRBJ2-7,TRBD1,-,TRBV4-2,CASSSPQGAQPPGQYF,TGTGCCAGCAGCAGTCCACAGGGGGCGCAACCTCCGGGGCAGTACTTC
TRBJ1-2,-,-,TRBV23-1,CASSQSLGPGYTF,TGCGCCAGCAGTCAATCGCTGGGGCCTGGCTACACCTTC
TRBJ1-2,-,-,TRBV5-1,CASSFGAEHNYGYTF,TGCGCCAGCAGCTTCGGGGCGGAACACAACTATGGCTACACCTTC
TRBJ2-5,-,once,TRBV11-2,CASSLIRTKGGETQYF,TGTGCCAGCAGCCTTATACGGACGAAAGGGGGAGAGACCCAGTACTTC
TRBJ1-2,-,-,TRBV6-5,CASSYRGDSYGYTF,TGTGCCAGCAGTTACAGGGGGGATAGCTATGGCTACACCTTC
TRBJ2-2,-,few,TRBV4-1,CASSLLYANTGELFF,TGCGCCAGCAGCCTACTCTACGCGAACACCGGGGAGCTGTTTTTT
TRBJ1-6,TRBD1,-,TRBV7-6,CASSSSGGFNSPLRF,TGTGCCAGCAGCTCTTCAGGGGGCTTTAATTCACCCCTCCGCTTT
TRBJ1-1,TRBD1,-,TRBV27,CASSWGQGASNTEAFF,TGTGCCAGCAGTTGGGGACAGGGGGCTTCAAACACTGAAGCTTTCTTT
TRBJ2-7,TRBD2,-,TRBV6-5,CASSPLAGGSYEQYF,TGTGCCAGCAGCCCGCTAGCGGGAGGGAGCTACGAGCAGTACTTC
TRBJ1-2,-,-,TRBV5-5,CASSLGWGNGYTF,TGTGCCAGCAGCTTGGGGTGGGGGAATGGCTACACCTTC
TRBJ2-1,-,-,TRBV7-9,CASSRAPERSPDYNEQFF,TGTGCCAGCAGCCGAGCTCCCGAAAGGTCGCCCGACTACAATGAGCAGTTCTTC
TRBJ2-1,TRBD2,-,TRBV4-1,CASSPLILVLRGLNEQFF,TGCGCCAGCAGCCCCCTAATCCTGGTGTTGAGGGGACTAAATGAGCAGTTCTTC
TRBJ1-1,-,-,TRBV6-6,CASSYGSEAFF,TGTGCCAGCAGTTACGGTTCTGAAGCTTTCTTT
TRBJ1-4,-,-,TRBV19,CASSNSPVINEKLFF,TGTGCCAGTAGTAATAGTCCGGTCATTAATGAAAAACTGTTTTTT
TRBJ2-5,-,-,TRBV9,CASSVGISVMETQYF,TGTGCCAGCAGCGTAGGTATTAGCGTGATGGAGACCCAGTACTTC
TRBJ2-6,-,-,TRBV4-3,CASSQDWASAYSGANVLTF,TGCGCCAGCAGCCAAGATTGGGCTAGCGCGTACTCTGGGGCCAACGTCCTGACTTTC
TRBJ2-7,-,-,TRBV6-1,CASSDNYEQYF,TGTGCCAGCAGTGACAACTACGAGCAGTACTTC
TRBJ2-7,-,-,TRBV6-5,CASLSAPPGTTEYF,TGTGCCAGCTTATCCGCGCCCCCCGGGACAACGGAGTACTTC
TRBJ1-1,TRBD1,-,TRBV7-9,CASSLREGAFTEAFF,TGTGCCAGCAGCTTAAGGGAGGGGGCCTTCACTGAAGCTTTCTTT
TRBJ2-3,TRBD2,-,TRBV19,CASSPEGLATDTQYF,TGTGCCAGTAGCCCTGAAGGACTAGCGACAGATACGCAGTATTTT
TRBJ1-1,-,-,TRBV6-1,CASSFGGNTEAFF,TGTGCCAGCAGTTTTGGGGGGAACACTGAAGCTTTCTTT
TRBJ1-1,-,-,TRBV4-2,CASSHGSYMNTEAFF,TGTGCCAGCAGCCATGGGTCCTATATGAACACTGAAGCTTTCTTT